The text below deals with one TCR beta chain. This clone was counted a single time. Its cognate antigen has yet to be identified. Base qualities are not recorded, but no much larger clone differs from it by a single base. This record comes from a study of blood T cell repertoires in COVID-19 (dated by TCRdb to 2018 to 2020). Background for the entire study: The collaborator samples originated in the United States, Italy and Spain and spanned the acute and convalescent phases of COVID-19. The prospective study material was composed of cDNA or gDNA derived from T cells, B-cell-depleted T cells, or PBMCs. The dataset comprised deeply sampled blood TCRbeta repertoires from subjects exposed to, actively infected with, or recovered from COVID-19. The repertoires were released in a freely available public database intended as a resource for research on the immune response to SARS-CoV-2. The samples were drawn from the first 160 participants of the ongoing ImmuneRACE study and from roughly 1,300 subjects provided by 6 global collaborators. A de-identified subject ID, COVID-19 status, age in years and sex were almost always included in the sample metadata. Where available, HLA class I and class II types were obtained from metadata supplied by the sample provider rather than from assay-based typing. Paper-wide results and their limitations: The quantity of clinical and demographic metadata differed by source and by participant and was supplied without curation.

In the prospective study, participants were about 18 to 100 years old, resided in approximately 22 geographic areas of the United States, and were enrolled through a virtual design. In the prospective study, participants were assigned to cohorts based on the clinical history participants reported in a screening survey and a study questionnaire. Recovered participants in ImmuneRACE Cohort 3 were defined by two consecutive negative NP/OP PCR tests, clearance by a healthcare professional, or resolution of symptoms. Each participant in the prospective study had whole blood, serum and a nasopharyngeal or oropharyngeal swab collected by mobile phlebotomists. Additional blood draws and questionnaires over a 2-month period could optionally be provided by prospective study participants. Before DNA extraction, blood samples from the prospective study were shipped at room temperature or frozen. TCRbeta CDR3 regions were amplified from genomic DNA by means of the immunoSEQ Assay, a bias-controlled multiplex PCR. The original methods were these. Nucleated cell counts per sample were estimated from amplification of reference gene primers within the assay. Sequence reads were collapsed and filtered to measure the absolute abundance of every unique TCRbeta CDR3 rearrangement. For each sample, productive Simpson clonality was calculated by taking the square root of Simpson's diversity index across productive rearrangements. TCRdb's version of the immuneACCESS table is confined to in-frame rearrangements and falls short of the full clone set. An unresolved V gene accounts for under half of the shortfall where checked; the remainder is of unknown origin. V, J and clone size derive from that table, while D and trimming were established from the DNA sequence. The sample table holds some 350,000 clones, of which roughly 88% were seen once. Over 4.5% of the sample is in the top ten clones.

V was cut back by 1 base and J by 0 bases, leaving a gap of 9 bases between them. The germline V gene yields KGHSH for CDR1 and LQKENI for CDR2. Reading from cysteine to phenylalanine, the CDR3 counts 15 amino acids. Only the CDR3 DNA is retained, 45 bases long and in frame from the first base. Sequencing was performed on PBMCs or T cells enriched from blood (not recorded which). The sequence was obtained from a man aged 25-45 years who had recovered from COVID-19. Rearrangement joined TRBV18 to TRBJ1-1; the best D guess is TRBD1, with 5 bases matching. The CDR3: CASSPQGAMNTEAFF. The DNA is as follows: TGTGCCAGCTCACCACAAGGGGCAATGAACACTGAAGCTTTCTTT.